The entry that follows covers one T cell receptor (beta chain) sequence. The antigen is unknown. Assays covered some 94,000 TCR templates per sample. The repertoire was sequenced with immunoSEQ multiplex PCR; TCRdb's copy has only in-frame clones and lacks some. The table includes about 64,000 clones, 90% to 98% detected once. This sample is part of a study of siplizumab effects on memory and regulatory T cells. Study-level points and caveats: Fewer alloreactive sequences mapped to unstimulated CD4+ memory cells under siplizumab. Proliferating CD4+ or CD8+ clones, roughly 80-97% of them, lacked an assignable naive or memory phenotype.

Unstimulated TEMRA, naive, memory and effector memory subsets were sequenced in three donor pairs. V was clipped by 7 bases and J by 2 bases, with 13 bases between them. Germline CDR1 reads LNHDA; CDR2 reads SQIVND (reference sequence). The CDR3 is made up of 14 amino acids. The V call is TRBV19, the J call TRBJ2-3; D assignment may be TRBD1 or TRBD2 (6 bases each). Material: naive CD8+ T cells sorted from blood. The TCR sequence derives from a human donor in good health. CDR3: CASNPGAYTDTQYF. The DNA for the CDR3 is TGTGCCAGTAATCCGGGGGCCTACACAGATACGCAGTATTTT.